These 7 T cell receptor beta chains were sequenced from one sample in a study of T-cell reconstitution after alpha-beta-depleted transplantation in children. Unique molecular identifiers were incorporated during preparation of the TCRbeta library. Via MiXCR, TCRdb re-called the PCR reads, giving one row per CDR3 protein. The sample shows 45,000 to 70,000 distinct CDR3 sequences, around 40% of them seen only once. Sequencing was performed on PBMCs, mostly from graft donor cells, taken 360 days after TCRalphabeta/CD19-depleted stem cell transplant. Receptors originate from a male patient younger than 18 who had a stem cell transplant for acute lymphoblastic leukemia, so the T cells may come from the graft donor.

The rearrangement joins TRBV5-1 to TRBJ2-3; 8 positions match TRBD2. The length of the CDR3 is 16 residues. The ends lost 7 bases at V and 2 bases at J; junction bases unmatched: 12. Germline CDR1 reads SGHRS; CDR2 reads YFSETQ. The CDR3 nucleotides are TGCGCCAGCGAGCTTGGAGGCGGGAGGAACACAGATACGCAGTATTTT. This translates into CASELGGGRNTDTQYF.

The rearrangement joins TRBV7-8 to TRBJ2-3; D call uncertain. The V gene lost 1 base and the J gene lost 2 bases, with 19 bases spanning the gap. The CDR3 extends over 18 amino acids. Germline V lookup: CDR1 SGHVS, CDR2 FQNEAQ. Here the CDR3 reads CASSLGVWRLSPTDTQYF. CDR3 DNA: TGTGCCAGCAGCTTAGGCGTGTGGCGACTCAGCCCCACAGATACGCAGTATTTT.

The rearrangement uses TRBV19 and TRBJ2-1, with D unclear. The CDR3 length is 15 residues. Trimming took off 1 base at V and 0 bases at J, with 7 bases between the two ends. Germline V lookup: CDR1 LNHDA, CDR2 SQIVND (reference sequence). In nucleotides, the CDR3 is TGTGCCAGTAGTATAGGGGGTCTCTCCTACAATGAGCAGTTCTTC. Its protein is CASSIGGLSYNEQFF.

This chain connects TRBV24-1 to TRBJ2-2; the D gene is possibly TRBD1 (6 bases). The CDR3 runs 15 residues. Deletions cut 3 bases from V and 6 bases from J, with 13 bases between. CDR1 KGHDR and CDR2 SFDVKD come from the germline V gene. CDR3 region: CATSDPTAGAGELFF. CDR3 in DNA: TGTGCCACCAGTGATCCCACTGCAGGGGCCGGGGAGCTGTTTTTT.

This clonotype was recorded many times. The chain carries TRBV9 and TRBJ2-2; TRBD2 matches at 7 bases. This CDR3 spans 14 amino acids. Germline trimming cut 2 bases from V and 3 bases from J; bases unmatched to any gene: 1. Germline values: CDR1 SGDLS, CDR2 YYNGEE. The CDR3 DNA reads TGTGCCAGCAGCGTGGCGGGGGACACCGGGGAGCTGTTTTTT. This encodes CASSVAGDTGELFF.

The chain carries TRBV27 and TRBJ2-3, with 9 bases that match TRBD2. Unmatched junction bases numbered 17, after V lost 5 bases and J lost 5 bases. Germline-derived CDR1 and CDR2 are MNHEY and SMNVEV (reference sequence). This CDR3 region has 18 residues. CDR3 sequence: CASSHTSWAGGPQDTQYF. Here the CDR3 DNA reads TGTGCCAGCAGTCATACTAGTTGGGCGGGGGGGCCGCAAGATACGCAGTATTTT.

This clonotype occurred a few times. The chain carries TRBV29-1 and TRBJ2-2; TRBD2 might be the D (6 bases). Germline CDR1 and CDR2: SQVTM and ANQGSEA. V lost 3 bases and J lost 6, with 11 bases in between. This CDR3 comprises 13 residues. CDR3 sequence: CSVEGGRAGELFF. For the CDR3, the DNA is TGCAGCGTTGAGGGGGGTAGGGCCGGGGAGCTGTTTTTT.